A selection of T cell receptor beta chains follows, all from one sample in a study of blood T cell repertoires in COVID-19. This table comes from immunoSEQ multiplex PCR, and its TCRdb copy is limited to in-frame clones, with some not included. The repertoire holds a few hundred thousand clones, with less than 90% as singletons. The sequenced sample was PBMCs or T cells enriched from blood (not recorded which). The receptors were gathered from a woman in her 50s who had recovered from COVID-19. CDR3s include the opening cysteine and the closing phenylalanine or tryptophan. The D gene is left open where the match is weak. Clone size appears in some rows only: once, few, many, or a class for an expanded clone.

d_call: NA; v_call: TRBV11-2; j_call: TRBJ2-7; clone_size: NA; cdr3_aa: CASSLDGGSYEQYF; cdr3_nt: TGTGCCAGCAGCTTAGACGGGGGCTCCTACGAGCAGTACTTC
d_call: TRBD1; v_call: TRBV28; j_call: TRBJ1-5; clone_size: NA; cdr3_aa: CASSNTGTGNQPQHF; cdr3_nt: TGTGCCAGCAGTAACACCGGGACAGGAAATCAGCCCCAGCATTTT
d_call: NA; v_call: TRBV7-2; j_call: TRBJ2-7; clone_size: NA; cdr3_aa: CASSFSSGGGRGYEQYF; cdr3_nt: TGTGCCAGCAGCTTTTCTAGTGGGGGAGGCAGGGGGTACGAGCAGTACTTC
d_call: TRBD1; v_call: TRBV30; j_call: TRBJ1-1; clone_size: NA; cdr3_aa: CAWTGTGNPEAFF; cdr3_nt: TGTGCCTGGACGGGGACAGGGAATCCTGAAGCTTTCTTT
d_call: NA; v_call: TRBV30; j_call: TRBJ1-5; clone_size: NA; cdr3_aa: CAWSKGGDQPQHF; cdr3_nt: TGTGCCTGGAGTAAGGGAGGGGATCAGCCCCAGCATTTT
d_call: NA; v_call: TRBV7-9; j_call: TRBJ1-1; clone_size: NA; cdr3_aa: CASSGTETEAFF; cdr3_nt: TGTGCCAGCAGCGGGACTGAAACTGAAGCTTTCTTT
d_call: NA; v_call: TRBV3-1/TRBV3-2; j_call: TRBJ2-7; clone_size: many; cdr3_aa: CASSQEAKQYF; cdr3_nt: TGTGCCAGCAGCCAAGAAGCCAAGCAGTACTTC
d_call: TRBD2; v_call: TRBV3-1/TRBV3-2; j_call: TRBJ2-7; clone_size: NA; cdr3_aa: CASSQDRLAGGNEQYF; cdr3_nt: TGTGCCAGCAGCCAAGATAGGCTAGCGGGAGGGAACGAGCAGTACTTC
d_call: TRBD2; v_call: TRBV4-3; j_call: TRBJ2-3; clone_size: once; cdr3_aa: CASSQKTGLGIDTQYF; cdr3_nt: TGCGCCAGCAGCCAAAAAACGGGACTAGGAATAGATACGCAGTATTTT
d_call: NA; v_call: TRBV18; j_call: TRBJ1-6; clone_size: once; cdr3_aa: CASSPGGANNSPLHF; cdr3_nt: TGTGCCAGCTCACCAGGTGGGGCGAATAATTCACCCCTCCACTTT
d_call: TRBD2; v_call: TRBV19; j_call: TRBJ2-3; clone_size: few; cdr3_aa: CASSIVVPGTSGGTDTQYF; cdr3_nt: TGTGCCAGTAGTATAGTAGTCCCTGGGACTAGCGGGGGCACAGATACGCAGTATTTT
d_call: NA; v_call: TRBV2; j_call: TRBJ1-2; clone_size: many; cdr3_aa: CASQREGYTF; cdr3_nt: TGTGCCAGCCAGCGGGAGGGCTACACCTTC
d_call: TRBD1; v_call: TRBV6-1; j_call: TRBJ1-5; clone_size: few; cdr3_aa: CASSESALLLKTTGSNQPQHF; cdr3_nt: TGTGCCAGCAGTGAAAGTGCTCTCTTGCTGAAGACGACAGGGAGCAATCAGCCCCAGCATTTT
d_call: TRBD1; v_call: TRBV4-3; j_call: TRBJ2-2; clone_size: few; cdr3_aa: CASSPLGQGAGELFF; cdr3_nt: TGCGCCAGCAGCCCCCTAGGACAGGGAGCCGGGGAGCTGTTTTTT
d_call: NA; v_call: TRBV11-1; j_call: TRBJ1-1; clone_size: NA; cdr3_aa: CASSLREREAFF; cdr3_nt: TGTGCCAGCAGCTTAAGGGAGCGTGAAGCTTTCTTT
d_call: TRBD1; v_call: TRBV24-1; j_call: TRBJ1-2; clone_size: NA; cdr3_aa: CATSQQKIGQASLVCGYTF; cdr3_nt: TGTGCCACCAGTCAACAAAAAATAGGACAGGCGTCCCTTGTATGTGGCTACACCTTC
d_call: TRBD1; v_call: TRBV6-5; j_call: TRBJ2-7; clone_size: NA; cdr3_aa: CASSPQGGGSWEQYF; cdr3_nt: TGTGCCAGCAGCCCACAGGGGGGTGGATCTTGGGAGCAGTACTTC
d_call: TRBD2; v_call: TRBV5-1; j_call: TRBJ2-2; clone_size: NA; cdr3_aa: CASSLAASGGTGELFF; cdr3_nt: TGCGCCAGCAGCTTGGCCGCTAGCGGGGGCACCGGGGAGCTGTTTTTT
d_call: NA; v_call: TRBV30; j_call: TRBJ1-1; clone_size: NA; cdr3_aa: CAWVQQTNTEAFF; cdr3_nt: TGTGCCTGGGTACAGCAAACGAACACTGAAGCTTTCTTT
d_call: TRBD2; v_call: TRBV19; j_call: TRBJ2-1; clone_size: NA; cdr3_aa: CASSMAVLAGVGYNEQFF; cdr3_nt: TGTGCCAGTAGTATGGCCGTACTAGCGGGAGTGGGCTACAATGAGCAGTTCTTC
d_call: NA; v_call: TRBV29-1; j_call: TRBJ1-1; clone_size: NA; cdr3_aa: CSVKQGYYTEAFF; cdr3_nt: TGCAGCGTAAAACAGGGATATTACACTGAAGCTTTCTTT
d_call: TRBD2; v_call: TRBV6-5; j_call: TRBJ2-1; clone_size: NA; cdr3_aa: CASSYLAGANEQFF; cdr3_nt: TGTGCCAGCAGTTACTTAGCGGGAGCCAATGAGCAGTTCTTC
d_call: TRBD1; v_call: TRBV5-4; j_call: TRBJ1-1; clone_size: NA; cdr3_aa: CASSSRDRGTGSAAFF; cdr3_nt: TGTGCCAGCAGCTCCCGGGACAGGGGGACTGGGAGCGCAGCTTTCTTT
d_call: TRBD1; v_call: TRBV5-4; j_call: TRBJ2-2; clone_size: NA; cdr3_aa: CASSRTGDRELFF; cdr3_nt: TGTGCCAGCAGCCGCACAGGGGATCGGGAGCTGTTTTTT
d_call: TRBD1; v_call: TRBV9; j_call: TRBJ2-1; clone_size: once; cdr3_aa: CASSVRLQGAGNEQFF; cdr3_nt: TGTGCCAGCAGCGTACGATTACAGGGGGCGGGCAATGAGCAGTTCTTC
d_call: NA; v_call: TRBV29-1; j_call: TRBJ1-2; clone_size: NA; cdr3_aa: CSVAGAGGGYTF; cdr3_nt: TGCAGCGTTGCAGGTGCCGGAGGGGGCTACACCTTC
d_call: TRBD1; v_call: TRBV7-2; j_call: TRBJ2-7; clone_size: NA; cdr3_aa: CASSTRTGNEQYF; cdr3_nt: TGTGCCAGCAGCACGCGGACAGGGAACGAGCAGTACTTC
d_call: NA; v_call: TRBV10-3; j_call: TRBJ2-7; clone_size: NA; cdr3_aa: CAIKPGGGVDEQYF; cdr3_nt: TGTGCCATCAAGCCAGGAGGGGGCGTTGACGAGCAGTACTTC
d_call: NA; v_call: TRBV9; j_call: TRBJ1-1; clone_size: NA; cdr3_aa: CASSGQGSTEAFF; cdr3_nt: TGTGCCAGCAGCGGCCAGGGTTCCACTGAAGCTTTCTTT
d_call: TRBD2; v_call: TRBV5-4; j_call: TRBJ2-3; clone_size: NA; cdr3_aa: CASRASGRGTDTQYF; cdr3_nt: TGTGCCAGCAGGGCTAGCGGGAGGGGCACAGATACGCAGTATTTT
d_call: NA; v_call: TRBV20-1; j_call: TRBJ2-3; clone_size: NA; cdr3_aa: CSATSGTQYF; cdr3_nt: TGCAGTGCTACTTCGGGTACGCAGTATTTT
d_call: NA; v_call: TRBV2; j_call: TRBJ1-1; clone_size: NA; cdr3_aa: CASSERGALSTEAFF; cdr3_nt: TGTGCCAGCAGTGAACGGGGGGCGCTTTCCACTGAAGCTTTCTTT
d_call: NA; v_call: TRBV4-1; j_call: TRBJ2-3; clone_size: NA; cdr3_aa: CASSPLPSGALTDTQYF; cdr3_nt: TGCGCCAGCAGCCCCCTTCCGTCAGGGGCGCTCACAGATACGCAGTATTTT
d_call: TRBD1; v_call: TRBV27; j_call: TRBJ2-4; clone_size: few; cdr3_aa: CASSIHTGANRYF; cdr3_nt: TGTGCCAGCAGCATCCACACAGGGGCGAACCGTTACTTC
d_call: NA; v_call: TRBV19; j_call: TRBJ1-5; clone_size: NA; cdr3_aa: CASSIGWRVQSNQPQHF; cdr3_nt: TGTGCCAGTAGTATAGGCTGGCGGGTACAAAGCAATCAGCCCCAGCATTTT
d_call: NA; v_call: TRBV7-9; j_call: TRBJ1-2; clone_size: once; cdr3_aa: CASSPTIEYGYTF; cdr3_nt: TGTGCCAGCAGCCCGACTATTGAATATGGCTACACCTTC
d_call: NA; v_call: TRBV4-3; j_call: TRBJ1-6; clone_size: NA; cdr3_aa: CASSQDGRPVSPLHF; cdr3_nt: TGCGCCAGCAGCCAAGACGGGAGACCCGTCTCTCCCCTCCACTTT
d_call: NA; v_call: TRBV29-1; j_call: TRBJ1-2; clone_size: NA; cdr3_aa: CSVDTSNYGYTF; cdr3_nt: TGCAGCGTTGATACATCTAACTATGGCTACACCTTC
d_call: NA; v_call: TRBV11-2; j_call: TRBJ1-1; clone_size: NA; cdr3_aa: CASSLGKPGAEAFF; cdr3_nt: TGTGCCAGCAGCTTAGGCAAGCCGGGGGCTGAAGCTTTCTTT
d_call: NA; v_call: TRBV7-2; j_call: TRBJ1-4; clone_size: once; cdr3_aa: CASSSSQGTNEKLFF; cdr3_nt: TGTGCCAGCAGCTCCTCACAGGGAACTAATGAAAAACTGTTTTTT
d_call: NA; v_call: TRBV11-3; j_call: TRBJ1-1; clone_size: NA; cdr3_aa: CASSLQNMNTEAFF; cdr3_nt: TGTGCCAGCAGCTTACAGAACATGAACACTGAAGCTTTCTTT
d_call: NA; v_call: TRBV27; j_call: TRBJ1-2; clone_size: NA; cdr3_aa: CASSEYPGLGYGYTF; cdr3_nt: TGTGCCAGCAGCGAATACCCGGGTTTGGGCTATGGCTACACCTTC
d_call: NA; v_call: TRBV7-6; j_call: TRBJ2-1; clone_size: NA; cdr3_aa: CASSLGSPGGLGEQFF; cdr3_nt: TGTGCCAGCAGCTTAGGATCGCCAGGGGGGTTAGGTGAGCAGTTCTTC
d_call: NA; v_call: TRBV5-8; j_call: TRBJ2-7; clone_size: few; cdr3_aa: CASSPYEQYF; cdr3_nt: TGTGCCAGCAGCCCATACGAGCAGTACTTC
d_call: NA; v_call: TRBV29-1; j_call: TRBJ2-5; clone_size: NA; cdr3_aa: CSVALGGETQYF; cdr3_nt: TGCAGCGTCGCACTGGGGGGAGAGACCCAGTACTTC
d_call: TRBD1; v_call: TRBV5-1; j_call: TRBJ1-3; clone_size: NA; cdr3_aa: CASSLGGTAGNTIYF; cdr3_nt: TGCGCCAGCAGCTTGGGTGGGACAGCCGGAAACACCATATATTTT
d_call: TRBD1; v_call: TRBV5-8; j_call: TRBJ1-5; clone_size: NA; cdr3_aa: CASRWTGFDQPQHF; cdr3_nt: TGTGCCAGCAGGTGGACAGGGTTCGATCAGCCCCAGCATTTT
d_call: TRBD1; v_call: TRBV20-1; j_call: TRBJ1-2; clone_size: many; cdr3_aa: CSASLTGAYGYTF; cdr3_nt: TGCAGTGCTAGTTTGACAGGGGCCTATGGCTACACCTTC